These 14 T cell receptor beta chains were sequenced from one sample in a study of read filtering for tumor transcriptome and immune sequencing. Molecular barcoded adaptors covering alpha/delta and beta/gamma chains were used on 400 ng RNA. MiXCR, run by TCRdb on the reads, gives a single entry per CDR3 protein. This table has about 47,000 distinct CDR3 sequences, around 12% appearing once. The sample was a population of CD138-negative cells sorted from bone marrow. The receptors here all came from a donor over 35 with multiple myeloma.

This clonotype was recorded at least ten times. CDR3 protein: CASSFIPPSTRTDTQYF. In DNA, the CDR3 is TGTGCCAGCAGCTTTATTCCGCCTAGCACCCGCACAGATACGCAGTATTTT. The chain links TRBV7-9 to TRBJ2-3, with D maybe TRBD2 (5 bases). V shed 3 bases and J shed 1 base, with 17 bases lying between them. CDR3 length: 17 amino acids. CDR1 and CDR2 from the germline V gene are SEHNR and FQNEAQ (reference sequence).

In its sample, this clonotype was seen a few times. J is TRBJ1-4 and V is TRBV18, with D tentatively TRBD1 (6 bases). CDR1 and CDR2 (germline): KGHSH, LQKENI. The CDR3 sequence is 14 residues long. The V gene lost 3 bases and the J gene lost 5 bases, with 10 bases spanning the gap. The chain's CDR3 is CASSPRQGNEKLFF. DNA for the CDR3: TGTGCCAGCTCACCCCGTCAGGGGAATGAAAAACTGTTTTTT.

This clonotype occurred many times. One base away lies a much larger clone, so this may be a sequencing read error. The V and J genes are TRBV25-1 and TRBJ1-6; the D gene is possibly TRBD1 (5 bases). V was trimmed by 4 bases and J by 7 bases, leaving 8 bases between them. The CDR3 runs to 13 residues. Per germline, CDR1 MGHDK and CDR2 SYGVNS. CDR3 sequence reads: CASSGGTNSPLHF. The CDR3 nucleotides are TGTGCCAGCAGTGGGGGGACCAATTCACCCCTCCACTTT.

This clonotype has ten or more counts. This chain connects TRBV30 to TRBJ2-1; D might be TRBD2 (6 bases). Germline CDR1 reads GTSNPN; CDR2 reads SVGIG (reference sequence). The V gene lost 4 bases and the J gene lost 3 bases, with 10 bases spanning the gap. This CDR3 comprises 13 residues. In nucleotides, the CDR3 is TGTGCCTGGATGCGCGGGAACTACAATGAGCAGTTCTTC. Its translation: CAWMRGNYNEQFF.

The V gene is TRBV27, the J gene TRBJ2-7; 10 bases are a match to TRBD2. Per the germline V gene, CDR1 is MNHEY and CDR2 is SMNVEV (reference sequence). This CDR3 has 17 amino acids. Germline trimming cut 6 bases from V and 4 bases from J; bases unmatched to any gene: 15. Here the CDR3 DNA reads TGTGCCAGCAGAGTGCTAGCGGGAGCCCCGGGTGGATACGAGCAGTACTTC. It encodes CASRVLAGAPGGYEQYF.

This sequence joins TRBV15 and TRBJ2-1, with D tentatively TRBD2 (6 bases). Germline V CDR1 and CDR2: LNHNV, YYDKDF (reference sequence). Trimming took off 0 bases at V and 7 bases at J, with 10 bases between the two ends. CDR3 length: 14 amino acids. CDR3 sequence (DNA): TGTGCCACCAGCAGAGATTTCGCGGGAAATGAGCAGTTCTTC. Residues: CATSRDFAGNEQFF.

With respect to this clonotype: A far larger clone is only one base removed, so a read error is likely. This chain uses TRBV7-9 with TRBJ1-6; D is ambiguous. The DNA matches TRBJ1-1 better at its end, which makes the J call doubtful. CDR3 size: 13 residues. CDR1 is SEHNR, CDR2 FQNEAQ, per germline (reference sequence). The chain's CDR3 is CASSLQPNTGAFF. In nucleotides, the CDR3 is TGTGCCAGCAGCCTACAACCCAACACTGGAGCTTTCTTT.

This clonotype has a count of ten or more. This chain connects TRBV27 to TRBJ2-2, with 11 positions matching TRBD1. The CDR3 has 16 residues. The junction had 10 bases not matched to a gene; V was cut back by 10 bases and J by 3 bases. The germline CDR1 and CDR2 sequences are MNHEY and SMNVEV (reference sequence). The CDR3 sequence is CATVLPGQGDTGELFF. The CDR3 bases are TGTGCCACAGTGCTCCCGGGACAGGGGGACACCGGGGAGCTGTTTTTT.

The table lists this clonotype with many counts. As DNA, the CDR3 is TGTGCCAGCAGCTTAGGCCTGACCCCCGGGGAAGAGACCCAGTACTTC. Protein sequence: CASSLGLTPGEETQYF. The rearrangement links TRBV7-9 to TRBJ2-5; TRBD2 is a possible D gene (5 bases). The V and J ends lost 1 base and 3 bases respectively, with 15 bases between them. This CDR3 contains 16 residues. Germline CDR1 reads SEHNR; CDR2 reads FQNEAQ (reference sequence).

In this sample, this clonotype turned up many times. CDR3 DNA: TGTGCCAGCAGTGAAGGGCTAGCGGGTTACACCGGGGAGCTGTTTTTT. This translates into CASSEGLAGYTGELFF. V gene TRBV6-1 combines with J gene TRBJ2-2, with 8 bases aligning to TRBD2. V shed 1 base, J shed 3 bases, and the junction held 4 bases outside the gene matches. The germline CDR1 and CDR2 sequences are MNHNS and SASEGT. The CDR3 length is 16 residues.

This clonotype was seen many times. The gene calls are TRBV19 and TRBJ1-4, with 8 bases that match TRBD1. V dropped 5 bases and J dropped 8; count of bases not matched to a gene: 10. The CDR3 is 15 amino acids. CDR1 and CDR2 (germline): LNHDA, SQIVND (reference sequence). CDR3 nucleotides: TGTGCCAGTAGTGACCAGGGGGCCTCGTGGGAAAAACTGTTTTTT. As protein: CASSDQGASWEKLFF.

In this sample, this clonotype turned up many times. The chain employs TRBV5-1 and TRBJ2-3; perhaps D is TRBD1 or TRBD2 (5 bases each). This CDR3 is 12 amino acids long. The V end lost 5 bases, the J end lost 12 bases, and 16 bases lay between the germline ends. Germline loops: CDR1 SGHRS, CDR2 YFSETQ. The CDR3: CASRGDGPRQYF. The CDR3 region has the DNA TGCGCCAGCAGGGGGGACGGCCCGCGTCAGTATTTT. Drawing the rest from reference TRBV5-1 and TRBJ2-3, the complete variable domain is KAGVTQTPRYLIKTRGQQVTLSCSPISGHRSVSWYQQTPGQGLQFLFEYFSETQRNKGNFPGRFSGRQFSNSRSEMNVSTLELGDSALYLCASRGDGPRQYFGPGTRLTVL.

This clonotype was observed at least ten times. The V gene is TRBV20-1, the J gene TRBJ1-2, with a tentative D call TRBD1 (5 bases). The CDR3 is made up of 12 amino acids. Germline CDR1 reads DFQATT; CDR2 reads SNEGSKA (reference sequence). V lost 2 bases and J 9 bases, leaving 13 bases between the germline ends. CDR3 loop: CSARPDSHRYTF. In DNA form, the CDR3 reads TGCAGTGCTAGACCAGACAGTCATCGCTACACCTTC.

The CDR3 bases are TGTGCCAGCAACGAATCCAGCAATCAGCCCCAGCATTTT. Residues: CASNESSNQPQHF. This chain links TRBV7-8 with TRBJ1-5; D uncertain. Germline CDR1 SGHVS, CDR2 FQNEAQ. The V end was cut by 7 bases, the J end by 1 base, with 8 bases between. This CDR3 contains 13 residues.